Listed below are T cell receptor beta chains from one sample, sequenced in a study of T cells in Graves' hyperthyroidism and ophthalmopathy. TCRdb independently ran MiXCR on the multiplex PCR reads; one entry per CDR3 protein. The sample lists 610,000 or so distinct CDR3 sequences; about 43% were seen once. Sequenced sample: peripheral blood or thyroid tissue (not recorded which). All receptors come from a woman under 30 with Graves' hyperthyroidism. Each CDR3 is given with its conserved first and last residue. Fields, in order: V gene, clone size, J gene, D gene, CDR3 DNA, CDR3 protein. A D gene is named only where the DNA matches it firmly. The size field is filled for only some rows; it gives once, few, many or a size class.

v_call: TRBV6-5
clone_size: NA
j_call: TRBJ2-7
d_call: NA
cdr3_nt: TGTGCCAGCAGGGGGCAGGGGATCGGATACGAGCAGTACTTC
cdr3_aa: CASRGQGIGYEQYF

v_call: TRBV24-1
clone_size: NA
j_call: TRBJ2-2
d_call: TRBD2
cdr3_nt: TGTGCCGCGGTAGCGGGGACCGGGGAGCTGTTTTTT
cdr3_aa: CAAVAGTGELFF

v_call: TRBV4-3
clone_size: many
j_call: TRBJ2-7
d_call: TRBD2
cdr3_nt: TGCGCCAGCAGCCGAGGACTAGCGCTGACCTACGAGCAGTACTTC
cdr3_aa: CASSRGLALTYEQYF

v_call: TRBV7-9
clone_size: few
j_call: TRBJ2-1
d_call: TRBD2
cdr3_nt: TGTGCCAGCAGCGAGAGCGGGAGGAATATCGAGAGTGGGGGGTTCTTC
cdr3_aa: CASSESGRNIESGGFF

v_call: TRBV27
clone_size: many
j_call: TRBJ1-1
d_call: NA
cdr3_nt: TGTGCCAGCAGTTTGACACGCGGGCCTGAAGCTTTCTTT
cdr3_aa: CASSLTRGPEAFF

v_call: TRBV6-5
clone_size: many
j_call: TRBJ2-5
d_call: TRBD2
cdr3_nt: TGTGCCAGCGGACCTCTTCGACTAGCGGAGACCCAGTACTTC
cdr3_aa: CASGPLRLAETQYF

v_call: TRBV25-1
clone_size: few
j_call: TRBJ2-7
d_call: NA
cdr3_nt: TGTGCCAGCAGTGGGGGGTGGGCCTACGAGCAGTACTTC
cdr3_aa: CASSGGWAYEQYF

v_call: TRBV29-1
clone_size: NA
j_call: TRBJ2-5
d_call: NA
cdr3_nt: TGCAGCGTTTCAGCGCAAGAGACCCAGTACTTC
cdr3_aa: CSVSAQETQYF

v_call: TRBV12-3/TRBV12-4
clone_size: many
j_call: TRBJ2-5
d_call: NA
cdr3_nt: TGTGCCAGCATGGCCCGGGAGACCCAGTACTTC
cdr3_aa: CASMARETQYF

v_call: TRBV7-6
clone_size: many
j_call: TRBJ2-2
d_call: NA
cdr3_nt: TGTGCCAGCAGCTTAGTAGGCGGCACGGAGCTGTTTTTT
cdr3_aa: CASSLVGGTELFF

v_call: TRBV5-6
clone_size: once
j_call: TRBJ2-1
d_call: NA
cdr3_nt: TGTGCCAGCAGCTTGGGGACCATAAATGAGCAGTTCTTC
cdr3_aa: CASSLGTINEQFF

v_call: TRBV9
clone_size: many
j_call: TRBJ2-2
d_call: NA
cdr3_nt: TGTGCCAGCAGCGTAGAGTTCAGAGACACCGGGGAGCTGTTTTTT
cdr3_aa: CASSVEFRDTGELFF

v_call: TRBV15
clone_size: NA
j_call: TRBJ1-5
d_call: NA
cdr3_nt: TGTGCCACCAGCAGAGTAATCGGGGGATATAGCAATCGCGGCCCCCAGCATTTT
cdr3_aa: CATSRVIGGYSNRGPQHF

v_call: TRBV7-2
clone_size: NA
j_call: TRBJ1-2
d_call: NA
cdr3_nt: TGTGCCAGCAGCCCGGAGAGGGGGGACCATGGCTACACCTTC
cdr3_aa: CASSPERGDHGYTF

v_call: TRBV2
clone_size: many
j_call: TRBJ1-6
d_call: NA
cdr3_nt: TGTGCCAGCAATTCAGAATATAATTCACCCCTCCACTTT
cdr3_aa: CASNSEYNSPLHF

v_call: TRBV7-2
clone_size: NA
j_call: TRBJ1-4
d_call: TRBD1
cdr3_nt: TGCACCAGCAGCCAAGTCAGGGGGAATGAAAAACTGTTTTTT
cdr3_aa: CTSSQVRGNEKLFF

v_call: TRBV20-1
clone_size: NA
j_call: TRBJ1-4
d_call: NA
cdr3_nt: TGCAGTGCTCCGGACACTAATGAAAAACTGTTTTTT
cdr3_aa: CSAPDTNEKLFF

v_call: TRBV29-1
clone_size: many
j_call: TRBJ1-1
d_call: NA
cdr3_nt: TGCAGCGTTGACCCCACGGCCATGAACACTGAAGCTTTCTTT
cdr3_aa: CSVDPTAMNTEAFF

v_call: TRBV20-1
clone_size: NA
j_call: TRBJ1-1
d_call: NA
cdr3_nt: TGCAGTGCTAGACGGACAGAGAGATCTGAAGCTTTCTTT
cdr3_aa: CSARRTERSEAFF

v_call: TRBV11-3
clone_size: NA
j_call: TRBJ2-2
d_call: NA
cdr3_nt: TGTGCCAGCAGCTCGGATGTAACCGGGGAGCTGTTTTTT
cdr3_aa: CASSSDVTGELFF

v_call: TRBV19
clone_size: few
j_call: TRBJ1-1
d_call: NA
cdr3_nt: TGTGCCAGTAGTATAGACAGGGTGAGCCCTGAAGCTTTCTTT
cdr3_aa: CASSIDRVSPEAFF

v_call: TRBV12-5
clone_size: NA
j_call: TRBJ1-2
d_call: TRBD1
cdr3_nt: TGTGCTAGTGGTCCCGGGACAGTTAACTATGGCTACACCTTC
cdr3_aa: CASGPGTVNYGYTF

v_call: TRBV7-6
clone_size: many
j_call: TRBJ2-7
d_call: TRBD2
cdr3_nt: TGTGCCAGCAGCGACGGGACTAGCGGCTACGAGCAGTACTTC
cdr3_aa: CASSDGTSGYEQYF

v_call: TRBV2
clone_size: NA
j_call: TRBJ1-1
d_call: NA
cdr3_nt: TGTGCCAGCAGGACAGACAGGTTTAGTACTGAAGCTTTCTTT
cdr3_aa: CASRTDRFSTEAFF

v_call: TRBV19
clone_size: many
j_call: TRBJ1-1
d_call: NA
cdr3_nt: TGTGCCAGTACCTCACCACTGCCTCACACTGAAGCTTTCTTT
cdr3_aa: CASTSPLPHTEAFF

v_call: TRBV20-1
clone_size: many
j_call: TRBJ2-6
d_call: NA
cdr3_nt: TGCAGTGCACAACAGGCCCTCTCTGGGGCCAACGTCCTGACTTTC
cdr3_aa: CSAQQALSGANVLTF

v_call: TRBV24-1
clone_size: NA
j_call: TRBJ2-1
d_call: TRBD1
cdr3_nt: TGCGCCACCAGTGATCGAACCGGACAGGGAGGTGAGCAGTTCTTC
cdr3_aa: CATSDRTGQGGEQFF

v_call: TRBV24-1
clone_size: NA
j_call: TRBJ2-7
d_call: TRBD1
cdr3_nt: TGTGCCACCAGTGATGAGACAGGGGATGGATTGTACGAGCAGTACTTC
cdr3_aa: CATSDETGDGLYEQYF

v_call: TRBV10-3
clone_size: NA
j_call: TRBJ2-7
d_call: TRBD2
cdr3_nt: TGTGCCATCAGTAAGACTAGCGGTTGGTACGAGCAGTACTTC
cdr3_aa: CAISKTSGWYEQYF

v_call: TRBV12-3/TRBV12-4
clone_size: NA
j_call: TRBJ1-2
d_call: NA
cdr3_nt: TGTGCCAGCAGTTTGCGAGGGGAAAACTATGGCTACACCTTC
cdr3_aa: CASSLRGENYGYTF

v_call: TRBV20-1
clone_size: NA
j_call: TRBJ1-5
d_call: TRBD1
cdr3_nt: TGCAGTGCTAGCGTAGGGACAGGGGGAAATCAACCCCAGCATTTT
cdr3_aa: CSASVGTGGNQPQHF

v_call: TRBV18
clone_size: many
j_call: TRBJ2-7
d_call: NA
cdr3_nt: TGTGCCAGCTCACCACAGGGGTCCGGCGAGCAGTACTTC
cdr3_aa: CASSPQGSGEQYF

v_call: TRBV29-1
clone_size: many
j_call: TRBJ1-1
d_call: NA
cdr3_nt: TGCAGCGTTTTATACAGGGCGGACACTGAAGCTTTCTTT
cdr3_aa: CSVLYRADTEAFF

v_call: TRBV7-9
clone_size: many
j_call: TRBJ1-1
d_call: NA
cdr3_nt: TGTGCCAGCGGGTGGCAGGGCAGGGGCACTGAAGCTTTCTTT
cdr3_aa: CASGWQGRGTEAFF

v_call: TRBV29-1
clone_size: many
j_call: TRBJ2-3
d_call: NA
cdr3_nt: TGCAGCGTTAGGCTAGGGCAGGTCGGCACAGATACGCAGTATTTT
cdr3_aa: CSVRLGQVGTDTQYF

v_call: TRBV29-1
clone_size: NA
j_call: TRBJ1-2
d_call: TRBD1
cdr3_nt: TGCAGCTTAGCGGACAGGGCGGATGGCTACACCTTC
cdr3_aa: CSLADRADGYTF

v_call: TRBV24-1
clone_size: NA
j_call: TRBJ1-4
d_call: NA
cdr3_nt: TGTGCCACCAGTGATGAGCTAGCGGGAACGGGTAATGAAAAACTGTTTTTT
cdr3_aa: CATSDELAGTGNEKLFF

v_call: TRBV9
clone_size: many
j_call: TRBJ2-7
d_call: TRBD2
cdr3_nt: TGTGCCAGCAGCGGACTAGCGGGAGGGGAGGGCGAGCAGTACTTC
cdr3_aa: CASSGLAGGEGEQYF

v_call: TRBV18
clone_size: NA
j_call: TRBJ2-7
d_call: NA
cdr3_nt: TGTGCCAGCTCATCCCAGGAAGATACCTACGAGCAGTACTTC
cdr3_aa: CASSSQEDTYEQYF

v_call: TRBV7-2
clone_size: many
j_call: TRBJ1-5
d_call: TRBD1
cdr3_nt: TGTGCCAGCAGCGCCACAGGGGGCCTTCAGCCCCAGCATTTT
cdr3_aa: CASSATGGLQPQHF

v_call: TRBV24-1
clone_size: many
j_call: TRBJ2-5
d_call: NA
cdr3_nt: TGTGCCACCAGTGTCCAGTACCAAGAGACCCAGTACTTC
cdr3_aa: CATSVQYQETQYF

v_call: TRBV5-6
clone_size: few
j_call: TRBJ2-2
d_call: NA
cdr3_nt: TGTGCCAGCAGCGTAACGGGACACCCCACCGGGGAGCTGTTTTTT
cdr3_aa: CASSVTGHPTGELFF